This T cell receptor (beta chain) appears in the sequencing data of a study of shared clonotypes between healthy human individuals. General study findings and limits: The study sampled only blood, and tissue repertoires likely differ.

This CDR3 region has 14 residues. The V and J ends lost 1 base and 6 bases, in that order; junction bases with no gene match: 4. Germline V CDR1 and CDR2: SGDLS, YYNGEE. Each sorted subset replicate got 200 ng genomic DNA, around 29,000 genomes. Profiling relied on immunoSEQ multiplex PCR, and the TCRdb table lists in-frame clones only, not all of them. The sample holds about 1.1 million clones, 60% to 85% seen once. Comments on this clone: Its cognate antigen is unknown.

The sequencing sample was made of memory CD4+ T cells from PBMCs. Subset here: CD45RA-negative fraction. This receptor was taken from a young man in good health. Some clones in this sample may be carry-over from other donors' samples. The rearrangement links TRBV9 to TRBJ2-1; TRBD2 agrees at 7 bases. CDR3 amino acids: CASSVTSVVNEQFF. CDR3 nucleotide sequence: TGTGCCAGCAGCGTAACTAGCGTAGTCAATGAGCAGTTCTTC.